Each of the 30 T cell receptor beta chains below was sequenced from the same sample in a study of identical twins. TCRdb re-called the 5' RACE reads through MiXCR, storing one row per CDR3 protein. The data show about 720,000 distinct CDR3 sequences, about 9.4% seen once. These sequences were also reported in another study, on yellow fever vaccine responses in identical twins.

Sequencing was performed on PBMCs. These receptors were taken from a woman under 30 in good health.

This clonotype was counted ten times or more. The chain uses TRBV27 and TRBJ2-5; possibly TRBD2 for D (7 bases). CDR3 length equals 15 residues. Germline V CDR1 and CDR2: MNHEY, SMNVEV (reference sequence). Deletions cut 1 base from V and 5 bases from J, with 14 bases between. CDR3 nucleotide sequence: TGTGCCAGCAGTTTATTCGGGGGGCGCGAGGAGACCCAGTACTTC. Amino acid sequence: CASSLFGGREETQYF.

The rearrangement links TRBV28 to TRBJ2-2, with 7 bases aligning to TRBD1. The germline V gene encodes CDR1 MDHEN and CDR2 SYDVKM. The CDR3 is 17 amino acids. V gave up 0 bases and J gave up 4 bases; unmatched junction bases: 8. The CDR3, as DNA: TGTGCCAGCAGTTTATGGGCGACAGGGTATGGCACCGGGGAGCTGTTTTTT. Translated, it gives CASSLWATGYGTGELFF.

This rearrangement joins TRBV6-2 or TRBV6-3 to TRBJ2-3; 7 positions match TRBD1. The CDR3 covers 16 residues. The germline CDR1 and CDR2 sequences are MNHEY and SVGEGT. V lost 2 bases to trimming and J lost 3 bases; unmatched junction nucleotides: 8. The CDR3 protein is CASSYRRDRPTDTQYF. The CDR3, as DNA: TGTGCCAGCAGTTACCGCCGGGACAGACCTACAGATACGCAGTATTTT.

This chain connects TRBV10-1 to TRBJ2-7; TRBD1 agrees at 7 bases. Germline V gene data show CDR1 as WNHNN and CDR2 as SYGVQD (reference sequence). The junction had 5 bases not matched to a gene; V was cut back by 0 bases and J by 6 bases. This CDR3 is 14 amino acids long. The DNA for the CDR3 is TGCGCCAGCAGTGAGTCGATGGCAGGGGGCGAGCAGTACTTC. This sequence encodes CASSESMAGGEQYF.

The chain recombines TRBV6-5 with TRBJ2-7, with TRBD1 as a possible D gene (5 bases). The CDR3 has 14 amino acids. Germline assignment: CDR1 MNHEY and CDR2 SVGAGI. V was pared by 4 bases and J by 1 base, with 11 bases between. CDR3 in amino acids: CASSSTQGSYEQYF. The CDR3 coding sequence is TGTGCCAGCAGTTCAACCCAGGGTTCCTACGAGCAGTACTTC.

The rearrangement links TRBV6-4 to TRBJ2-2; D possibly uses TRBD1 or TRBD2 (5 bases each). The CDR3 contains 15 residues. Germline V CDR1 and CDR2: MRHNA, SNTAGT. V was shortened by 4 bases and J by 1 base, with 10 bases between the two germline ends. In DNA form, the CDR3 reads TGTGCCAGCAGTGGAGGGGCCGAGAACACCGGGGAGCTGTTTTTT. Translation gives CASSGGAENTGELFF.

V usage is TRBV7-9 and J usage is TRBJ2-6, with 7 positions matching TRBD1. Germline V CDR1 and CDR2: SEHNR, FQNEAQ (reference sequence). The CDR3 consists of 17 residues. V trimming: 5 bases; J trimming: 0 bases; junction bases outside the gene matches: 7. The CDR3 DNA sequence: TGTGCCAGCAGCATACAGGGGATAAGCTCTGGGGCCAACGTCCTGACTTTC. Its protein product is CASSIQGISSGANVLTF.

This clonotype showed up many times. The chain carries TRBV2 and TRBJ1-6; 8 nucleotides match TRBD1. Germline V gene lookup returns CDR1 SNHLY and CDR2 FYNNEI. The CDR3 totals 14 residues. J gave up 9 bases and V 6 bases, and 7 bases lay outside the gene matches. The CDR3 DNA reads as TGTGCCAGCAGCCCCGGACAGGGCGTTTCACCCCTCCACTTT. It codes for CASSPGQGVSPLHF.

This clonotype was observed a handful of times. This chain joins TRBV7-9 and TRBJ2-1; no clear D gene. The CDR3 consists of 15 residues. V lost 4 bases and J lost 9, with 19 bases in between. Germline-derived CDR1 and CDR2 are SEHNR and FQNEAQ (reference sequence). The DNA for the CDR3 is TGTGCCAGCAGCTCACCACCCTCTGGGTACGCTGAGCAGTTCTTC. The encoded protein is CASSSPPSGYAEQFF.

In this sample, this clonotype turned up a few times. V usage is TRBV9 and J usage is TRBJ2-7; 8 bases align to TRBD2. Germline V gene lookup returns CDR1 SGDLS and CDR2 YYNGEE. This CDR3 comprises 14 residues. Losses at the gene ends were 0 bases for V and 2 bases for J; bases not matched to a gene: 1. The CDR3 sequence is CASSVDGRAYEQYF. CDR3 DNA: TGTGCCAGCAGCGTAGACGGGAGGGCCTACGAGCAGTACTTC.

This clonotype was found a few times. The V gene is TRBV4-2, the J gene TRBJ1-4, with D maybe TRBD1 (6 bases). The CDR3 consists of 15 residues. The germline CDR1 and CDR2 sequences are LGHNA and YNFKEQ. Trimming took off 4 bases at V and 5 bases at J, with 14 bases between the two ends. DNA for the CDR3: TGTGCCAGCAGCCCTCGGACCCAGGGGAATGAAAAACTGTTTTTT. This translates into CASSPRTQGNEKLFF.

This clonotype was counted many times. The V call is TRBV4-3, the J call TRBJ1-1; D may be TRBD1 (5 bases). The CDR3 has 15 residues. V lost 1 base to trimming and J lost 10 bases, with 19 bases between them. CDR1 and CDR2 from the germline V gene are LGHNA and YSLEER. As DNA, the CDR3 is TGCGCCAGCAGCCAAGCAACAGGCCCTAGAGGTGCAGCTTTCTTT. As protein: CASSQATGPRGAAFF.

This clonotype was seen a handful of times. The chain links TRBV14 to TRBJ2-7; D unresolved. V dropped 1 base and J dropped 3 bases, with 7 bases sitting between them. CDR1 is SGHDN and CDR2 is FVKESK in the germline V gene. The CDR3 is made up of 13 amino acids. CDR3 coding DNA: TGTGCCAGCAGCCAAGTCCACGGCTACGAGCAGTACTTC. Its translation: CASSQVHGYEQYF.

This clonotype was seen more than once but under ten times. The rearrangement joins TRBV10-3 to TRBJ2-7, with 12 bases identical to TRBD1. The germline V gene encodes CDR1 ENHRY and CDR2 SYGVKD. The CDR3 runs to 15 residues. The V and J ends lost 4 bases and 6 bases, in that order; junction bases with no gene match: 7. The CDR3 here is CAISGPGQGAFEQYF. As DNA, the CDR3 is TGTGCCATCAGTGGACCGGGACAGGGGGCGTTCGAGCAGTACTTC.

This clonotype was counted between two and nine times. This chain joins TRBV6-2 or TRBV6-3 and TRBJ2-3; D ambiguous. Germline CDR1 is MNHEY and CDR2 is SVGEGT. Trimming removed 7 bases from V and 4 bases from J, with 12 bases in between. The CDR3 is 13 amino acids. The CDR3: CASTPQRADTQYF. The CDR3 region has the DNA TGTGCCAGCACCCCCCAGCGAGCAGATACGCAGTATTTT.

This clonotype was counted between two and nine times. The chain couples TRBV5-6 to TRBJ2-7; D possibly corresponds to TRBD1 (5 bases). Germline CDR1 is SGHDT and CDR2 is YYEEEE. The CDR3 is made up of 15 amino acids. Between the trimmed V and J ends, which lost 5 bases and 2 bases, there was a span of 17 bases. CDR3 nucleotides: TGTGCCAGCAGACCGAGACAGTTACCCCCCTACGAGCAGTACTTC. Amino acids: CASRPRQLPPYEQYF.

This clonotype was detected only a few times. The chain employs TRBV5-5 and TRBJ1-1; the match to TRBD1 covers 8 bases. The germline gives CDR1 SGHKS, CDR2 YYEKEE (reference sequence). This CDR3 has 16 amino acids. The V segment lost 7 bases and the J segment 2 bases; nucleotides outside the gene matches: 13. CDR3 loop: CASDQRQGRGNTEAFF. In DNA, the CDR3 is TGTGCCAGCGATCAGCGACAGGGGCGAGGAAACACTGAAGCTTTCTTT.

The rearrangement uses TRBV15 and TRBJ2-7; no firm D call. Per the germline V gene, CDR1 is LNHNV and CDR2 is YYDKDF (reference sequence). The CDR3 runs to 11 residues. V lost 0 bases, J lost 6 bases, and 3 bases lay in between. The CDR3 loop is CATSRETEQYF. CDR3 nucleotides: TGTGCCACCAGCAGAGAGACCGAGCAGTACTTC.

The V gene is TRBV13, the J gene TRBJ2-1; D might be TRBD2 (7 bases). Germline CDR1 and CDR2: PRHDT and FYEKMQ (reference sequence). This CDR3 spans 16 amino acids. The V end lost 0 bases, the J end lost 3 bases, and 12 bases lay between the germline ends. The CDR3 spells CASSLGLGGHYNEQFF. As DNA, the CDR3 is TGTGCCAGCAGCTTAGGCCTCGGGGGGCACTACAATGAGCAGTTCTTC. Complete variable domain (other parts from reference TRBV13 and TRBJ2-1): AAGVIQSPRHLIKEKRETATLKCYPIPRHDTVYWYQQGPGQDPQFLISFYEKMQSDKGSIPDRFSAQQFSDYHSELNMSSLELGDSALYFCASSLGLGGHYNEQFFGPGTRLTVL.

The table lists this clonotype with many counts. The V call is TRBV7-2, the J call TRBJ2-5; D gene unclear. Between the trimmed V and J ends, which lost 3 bases and 1 base, there was a span of 6 bases. The CDR3 has 13 residues. Germline V gene sequence: CDR1 SGHTA, CDR2 FQGNSA. CDR3 DNA sequence: TGTGCCAGCAGCTTCTGGCCCCAAGAGACCCAGTACTTC. Residues: CASSFWPQETQYF.

This clonotype was observed a handful of times. The rearrangement uses TRBV12-3 or TRBV12-4 and TRBJ1-1; 10 bases are a match to TRBD1. Germline trimming cut 7 bases from V and 5 bases from J; bases unmatched to any gene: 10. The CDR3 runs 15 residues. This CDR3 is CASTQFRDRGTEAFF. The CDR3 nucleotides read TGTGCCAGCACCCAATTCCGGGACAGGGGAACTGAAGCTTTCTTT.

The chain couples TRBV7-3 to TRBJ2-3; maybe TRBD1 (6 bases). This CDR3 region has 13 residues. The V and J ends lost 6 bases and 4 bases respectively, with 11 bases between them. Per germline, CDR1 SGHTA and CDR2 FQGTGA. The CDR3 region is CASRPQGSDTQYF. CDR3 nucleotides: TGTGCCAGCAGACCACAGGGTTCAGATACGCAGTATTTT.

The rearrangement links TRBV15 to TRBJ2-5; D assignment may be TRBD1 or TRBD2 (6 bases each). The CDR3 has 15 amino acids. Germline loops: CDR1 LNHNV, CDR2 YYDKDF (reference sequence). The V end lost 4 bases, the J end lost 1 base, and 13 bases lay between the germline ends. The CDR3 DNA reads TGTGCCACCAGCAAGAGGGGGGACTTCCAAGAGACCCAGTACTTC. It encodes CATSKRGDFQETQYF.

This clonotype was seen a handful of times. The genes are TRBV11-2 and TRBJ2-1, with D tentatively TRBD1 or TRBD2 (5 bases each). Germline V gene data show CDR1 as SGHAT and CDR2 as FQNNGV. The CDR3 spans 15 residues. The V gene lost 5 bases and the J gene lost 5 bases, with 16 bases spanning the gap. CDR3 sequence: CASSRGQGQNNEQFF. The DNA of the CDR3 is TGTGCCAGCAGCCGAGGGCAGGGTCAAAACAATGAGCAGTTCTTC.

This clonotype has more than one count but fewer than ten. This chain links TRBV18 with TRBJ2-1; D is unresolved. Germline lookup yields CDR1 KGHSH and CDR2 LQKENI. This CDR3 has 13 amino acids. V lost 2 bases and J lost 4, with 6 bases in between. The CDR3 reads CASSPAQYNEQFF. For the CDR3, the DNA is TGTGCCAGCTCACCAGCACAGTACAATGAGCAGTTCTTC.

V and J are TRBV14 and TRBJ2-1, with D perhaps matching TRBD2 (5 bases). Trimming pared 3 bases from V and 3 bases from J, leaving 12 bases between. Germline V gene lookup returns CDR1 SGHDN and CDR2 FVKESK. The CDR3 length is 15 residues. The CDR3: CASSQIARSYNEQFF. Written as DNA, the CDR3 is TGTGCCAGCAGCCAGATAGCGCGTAGCTACAATGAGCAGTTCTTC.

This clonotype was recorded a few times. This chain joins TRBV12-3 or TRBV12-4 and TRBJ1-2, with 10 bases identical to TRBD1. The CDR3 contains 16 residues. The V gene end was trimmed by 2 bases and the J gene end by 4 bases; junction bases not matched to a gene: 7. The CDR3 sequence is CASSLYPTGGSYGYTF. CDR3 nucleotide sequence: TGTGCCAGCAGTTTATACCCGACAGGGGGCTCCTATGGCTACACCTTC.

The chain links TRBV24-1 to TRBJ2-7; D may be TRBD2 (7 bases). V dropped 4 bases and J dropped 0 bases, with 12 bases sitting between them. Germline V lookup: CDR1 KGHDR, CDR2 SFDVKD. The CDR3 contains 15 residues. The CDR3, as DNA: TGTGCCACCAGTGACGGGGGGCTAAGCTCCTACGAGCAGTACTTC. Translation gives CATSDGGLSSYEQYF.

This clonotype was found many times. This chain connects TRBV20-1 to TRBJ2-5, with unresolved D. CDR1 is DFQATT, CDR2 SNEGSKA, per germline (reference sequence). V lost 0 bases and J 3 bases, leaving 11 bases between the germline ends. This CDR3 has 14 residues. The CDR3 spells CSARDPRGKETQYF. The DNA of the CDR3 is TGCAGTGCTAGAGACCCGCGAGGAAAAGAGACCCAGTACTTC.

The rearrangement uses TRBV7-9 and TRBJ2-1; D possibly uses TRBD1 or TRBD2 (5 bases each). The V gene's germline CDR1 is SEHNR and CDR2 FQNEAQ (reference sequence). V lost 4 bases and J 4 bases, leaving 14 bases between the germline ends. This CDR3 has 15 amino acids. Written as DNA, the CDR3 is TGTGCCAGCAGCTCCGGGACCCAGGGATACAATGAGCAGTTCTTC. Translated: CASSSGTQGYNEQFF.